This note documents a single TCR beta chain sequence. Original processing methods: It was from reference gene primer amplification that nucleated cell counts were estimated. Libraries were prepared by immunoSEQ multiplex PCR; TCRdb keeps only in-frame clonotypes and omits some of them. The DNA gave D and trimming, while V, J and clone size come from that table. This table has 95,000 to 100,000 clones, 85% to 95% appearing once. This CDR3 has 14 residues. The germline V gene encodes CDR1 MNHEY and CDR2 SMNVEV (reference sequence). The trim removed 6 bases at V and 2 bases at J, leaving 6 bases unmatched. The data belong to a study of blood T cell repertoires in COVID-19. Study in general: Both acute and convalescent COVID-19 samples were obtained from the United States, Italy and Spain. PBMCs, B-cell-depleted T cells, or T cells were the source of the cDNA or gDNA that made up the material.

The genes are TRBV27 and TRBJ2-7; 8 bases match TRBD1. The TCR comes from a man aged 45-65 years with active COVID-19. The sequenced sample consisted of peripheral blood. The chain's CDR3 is CASRPGQVPYEQYF. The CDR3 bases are TGTGCCAGCAGACCGGGACAGGTCCCCTACGAGCAGTACTTC.